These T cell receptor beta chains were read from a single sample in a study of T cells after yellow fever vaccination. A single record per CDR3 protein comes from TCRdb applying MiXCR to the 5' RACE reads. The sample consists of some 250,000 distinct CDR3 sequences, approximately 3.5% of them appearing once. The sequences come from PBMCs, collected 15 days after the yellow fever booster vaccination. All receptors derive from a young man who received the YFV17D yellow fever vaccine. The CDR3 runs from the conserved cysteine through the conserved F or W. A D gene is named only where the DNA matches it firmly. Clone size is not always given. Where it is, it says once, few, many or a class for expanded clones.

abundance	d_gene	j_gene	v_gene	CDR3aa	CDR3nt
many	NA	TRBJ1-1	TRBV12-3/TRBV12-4	CASSPRAVSNTEAFF	TGTGCCAGCAGCCCTCGGGCCGTCTCGAACACTGAAGCTTTCTTT
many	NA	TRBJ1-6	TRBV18	CASSPRPKSPLHF	TGTGCCAGCTCACCGCGACCGAAGTCACCCCTCCACTTT
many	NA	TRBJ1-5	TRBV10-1	CASSVRGSSNQPQHF	TGCGCCAGCAGTGTGCGAGGGAGTAGCAATCAGCCCCAGCATTTT
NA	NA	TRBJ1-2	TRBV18	CASSPTSGSGYTF	TGTGCCAGCTCACCAACCTCAGGTAGTGGCTACACCTTC
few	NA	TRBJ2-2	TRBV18	CASSPVGPGVGTGELFF	TGTGCCAGCTCACCAGTGGGACCCGGTGTGGGCACCGGGGAGCTGTTTTTT
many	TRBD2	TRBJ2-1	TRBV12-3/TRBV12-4	CASTQGTSGGVEQFF	TGTGCCAGCACCCAAGGGACTAGCGGGGGGGTTGAGCAGTTCTTC
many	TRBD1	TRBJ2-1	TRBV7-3	CASSLTGGPTDEQFF	TGTGCCAGCAGCTTGACAGGGGGCCCCACAGATGAGCAGTTCTTC
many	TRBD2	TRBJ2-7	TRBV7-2	CASSPPSGTSGSYEQYF	TGTGCCAGCAGCCCCCCCTCCGGGACTAGCGGATCCTACGAGCAGTACTTC
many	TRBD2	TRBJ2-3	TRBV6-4	CASSAGRGAVDTQYF	TGTGCCAGCAGCGCGGGGCGGGGGGCCGTAGATACGCAGTATTTT
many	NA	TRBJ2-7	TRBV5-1	CASSWGPPYEQYF	TGCGCCAGCAGCTGGGGACCTCCCTACGAGCAGTACTTC
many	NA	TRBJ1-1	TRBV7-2	CASSFMGGANTEAFF	TGTGCCAGCAGCTTCATGGGTGGGGCGAACACTGAAGCTTTCTTT
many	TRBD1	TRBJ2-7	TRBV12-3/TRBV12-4	CASGFSGGSISYEQYF	TGTGCCAGCGGGTTCTCAGGGGGAAGTATCTCCTACGAGCAGTACTTC
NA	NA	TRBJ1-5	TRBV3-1	CASSQEVNQPQHF	TGTGCCAGCAGCCAAGAGGTTAATCAGCCCCAGCATTTT
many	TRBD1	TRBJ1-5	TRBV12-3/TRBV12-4	CASSAQGNQPQHF	TGTGCCAGCAGTGCACAGGGGAATCAGCCCCAGCATTTT
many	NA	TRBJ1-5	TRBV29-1	CSVASRVNQPQHF	TGCAGCGTAGCCAGCAGGGTCAATCAGCCCCAGCATTTT
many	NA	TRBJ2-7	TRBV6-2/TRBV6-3	CASSPRWEQYF	TGTGCCAGCAGTCCCCGTTGGGAGCAGTACTTC
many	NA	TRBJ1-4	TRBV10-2	CASRGTPVGEKLFF	TGCGCCAGCCGGGGAACACCCGTCGGTGAAAAACTGTTTTTT
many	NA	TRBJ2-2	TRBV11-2	CASSQQGPGELFF	TGTGCCAGCAGCCAGCAGGGCCCCGGGGAGCTGTTTTTT
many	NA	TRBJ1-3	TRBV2	CASSVSDGSGNTIYF	TGTGCCAGCAGTGTCTCGGACGGCTCTGGAAACACCATATATTTT
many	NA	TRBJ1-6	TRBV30	CAWSNSYNSPLHF	TGTGCCTGGAGTAACTCCTATAATTCACCCCTCCACTTT
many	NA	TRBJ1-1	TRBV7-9	CASSPSGGQTLGNTEAFF	TGTGCCAGCAGCCCGTCGGGTGGACAAACCTTAGGGAACACTGAAGCTTTCTTT
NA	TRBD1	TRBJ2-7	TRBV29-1	CSVGRDRAPYEQYF	TGCAGCGTTGGCCGGGACAGGGCCCCCTACGAGCAGTACTTC
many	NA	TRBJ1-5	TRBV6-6	CASSYGGSNQPQHF	TGTGCCAGCAGTTACGGGGGGAGCAATCAGCCCCAGCATTTT
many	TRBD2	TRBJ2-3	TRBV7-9	CASRRPGGSGSDTQYF	TGTGCCAGCAGACGCCCGGGAGGGTCGGGGTCGGATACGCAGTATTTT
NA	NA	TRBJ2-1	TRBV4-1	CASSQRGQREQFF	TGCGCCAGCAGCCAGCGAGGACAGCGTGAGCAGTTCTTC
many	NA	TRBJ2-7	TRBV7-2	CASSLGLQGNEQYF	TGTGCCAGCAGCTTAGGACTACAGGGTAACGAGCAGTACTTC
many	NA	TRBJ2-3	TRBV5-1	CASRLGALASTDTQYF	TGCGCCAGCAGATTAGGGGCCCTAGCTAGCACAGATACGCAGTATTTT
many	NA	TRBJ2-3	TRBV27	CASSLKRTDTQYF	TGTGCCAGCAGTTTGAAACGCACAGATACGCAGTATTTT
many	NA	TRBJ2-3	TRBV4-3	CASSQDRGLVPADTQYF	TGCGCCAGCAGCCAAGATAGGGGCCTCGTCCCCGCAGATACGCAGTATTTT
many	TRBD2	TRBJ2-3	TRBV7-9	CASSFLAGATDTQYF	TGTGCCAGCAGCTTCCTAGCGGGGGCTACAGATACGCAGTATTTT
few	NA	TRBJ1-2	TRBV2	CASRVEQQGSGYTF	TGTGCCAGCAGAGTTGAACAACAGGGAAGTGGCTACACCTTC
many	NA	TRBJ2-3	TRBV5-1	CASRYRGLTDTQYF	TGCGCCAGCAGGTATCGGGGGCTCACAGATACGCAGTATTTT